This section outlines one TCR beta chain sequence together with its context. Those who participated ranged in age from roughly 18 to 95 years and resided in about 24 US areas. Clinical history as reported by participants underpinned cohort assignment. The sample comes from a study of blood T cell repertoires in COVID-19. Turning to the study itself: Material from acute and convalescent COVID-19 was sourced from the United States, Italy and Spain.

As processed by the authors: Nucleated cell number was recorded as an estimate derived from reference gene primer amplification. TCRdb's table, derived via immunoSEQ multiplex PCR, lists solely in-frame clones and lacks some. That table gives V, J and clone size, and the DNA gave D and trimming. The top ten clones hold over 3% of a sample with 200,000 to 250,000 clones, 86% of them seen once. In germline, CDR1 is LGHNA, CDR2 YSLEER. This CDR3 has 15 amino acids. J gave up 6 bases and V 1 base, and 6 bases lay outside the gene matches. This TCR derives from a woman between 35 and 50 years old with acute COVID-19. What was sequenced was PBMCs or T cells enriched from blood (not recorded which). The chain joins TRBV4-3 to TRBJ1-5; TRBD1 agrees at 7 bases. As DNA, the CDR3 is TGCGCCAGCAGCCAAGTATACAGGGGCGCTCAGCCCCAGCATTTT. Protein: CASSQVYRGAQPQHF.